Listed below are T cell receptor beta chains from one sample, sequenced in a study of technical replicates of blood from several donors. Profiling relied on immunoSEQ multiplex PCR, and the TCRdb table lists in-frame clones only, not all of them. The profile shows 70,000 or so clones, 92% of them singletons. The sequencing sample was made of T cells isolated from PBMCs. The receptors come from a human donor in good health. Both conserved end residues are part of each CDR3. D genes are given only for firm matches. Clone size appears in some rows only: once, few, many, or a class for an expanded clone.

j_gene,d_gene,abundance,v_gene,CDR3nt,CDR3aa
TRBJ2-7,NA,NA,TRBV27,TGTGCCAGCAGTTATTCCGGGAGAGGGATACGCGAGCAGTACTTC,CASSYSGRGIREQYF
TRBJ2-3,TRBD1,NA,TRBV19,TGTGCCAGTGGGACGACAGGGTCTAGCACAGATACGCAGTATTTT,CASGTTGSSTDTQYF
TRBJ1-1,TRBD1,once,TRBV5-6,TGTGCCAGCAGCTTAATGACAGGGGGCGGAGAAGCTTTCTTT,CASSLMTGGGEAFF
TRBJ2-7,TRBD1,NA,TRBV7-9,TGTGCCAGCAGCTCGGGGACAGGGGGCGACGAGCAGTACTTC,CASSSGTGGDEQYF
TRBJ2-3,NA,NA,TRBV19,TGTGCCAGTAGTATGGGGGGTAGCACAGATACGCAGTATTTT,CASSMGGSTDTQYF
TRBJ2-7,NA,once,TRBV6-5,TGTGCCAGCAGTCCACAGGGTAACGAGCAGTACTTC,CASSPQGNEQYF
TRBJ1-4,NA,NA,TRBV19,TGTGCCAGTACCCCTGGAGGGAGGACTAATGAAAAACTGTTTTTT,CASTPGGRTNEKLFF
TRBJ2-1,TRBD2,NA,TRBV2,TGTGCCTGCTGCCCTAGCGGAGAGGAGAATGAGCAGTTCTTC,CACCPSGEENEQFF
TRBJ1-1,NA,few,TRBV4-1,TGCGCCAGCAGCCAAGATTCCTCGGGGACTTGGGGCACTGAAGCTTTCTTT,CASSQDSSGTWGTEAFF
TRBJ2-1,NA,NA,TRBV29-1,TGCAGCGTAGCGACCACTTACAATGAGCAGTTCTTC,CSVATTYNEQFF
TRBJ2-1,TRBD1,NA,TRBV19,TGTGCCAGTACCCATCCCGGGACAGGGGGTGATGAGCAGTTCTTC,CASTHPGTGGDEQFF
TRBJ2-1,NA,few,TRBV11-3,TGTGCCAGCAGCTCCTTCTCGGTGATCTCCTACAATGAGCAGTTCTTC,CASSSFSVISYNEQFF
TRBJ2-7,TRBD2,NA,TRBV6-5,TGTGCCAGCAGTGGCAGCCAGCGGGAGGGCCGGCAGTACTTC,CASSGSQREGRQYF
TRBJ1-1,NA,NA,TRBV2,TGTGCCAGCAGCTATAGGACAGTTTCCACTGAAGCTTTCTTT,CASSYRTVSTEAFF
TRBJ2-7,TRBD1,few,TRBV27,TGTGCCAGCAGTCTAGGGACAGGCTACGAGCAGTACTTC,CASSLGTGYEQYF
TRBJ2-5,TRBD1,NA,TRBV11-3,TGTGCCACCCAAGGACAGGGGAGCATCCAGTACTTC,CATQGQGSIQYF
TRBJ1-1,TRBD1,NA,TRBV28,TGTGCCAGCAGTCTTAACACAGGGGTTGAAGCTTTCTTT,CASSLNTGVEAFF
TRBJ1-2,NA,NA,TRBV6-5,TGTGCCAGCAGTTACGGGTCAGGGGCGTATGGCTACACCTTC,CASSYGSGAYGYTF
TRBJ1-5,TRBD1,NA,TRBV2,TGTGCCAGCTGCGGGGACAGGAATAGCAATCAGCCCCAGCATTTT,CASCGDRNSNQPQHF
TRBJ1-1,NA,NA,TRBV6-6,TGTGCCAGCAGCGAAACAGGTAACTTTGAAGCTTTCTTT,CASSETGNFEAFF
TRBJ2-4,TRBD2,NA,TRBV5-6,TGTGCCAGCAGCTACGCCCTAGCGGGAGGGCCAAACTTC,CASSYALAGGPNF
TRBJ1-1,NA,NA,TRBV9,TGTGCCAGCAGCTCCTGGGGGGATTGGAACACTGAAGCTTTCTTT,CASSSWGDWNTEAFF
TRBJ2-2,TRBD2,NA,TRBV12-5,TGTGCTCATAAAAGCGGGAACGGGGAGCTGTTTTTT,CAHKSGNGELFF
TRBJ2-7,NA,NA,TRBV6-1,TGTGCCAGCAGTGAAAACAGGGAATCGGAGGAGCAGTACTTC,CASSENRESEEQYF